Reported below is one T cell receptor beta chain. V dropped 4 bases and J dropped 10; count of bases not matched to a gene: 7. The germline V gene encodes CDR1 MDHEN and CDR2 SYDVKM. The CDR3 has 13 amino acids. These data originate in a study of T cell responses to AZD1222 COVID-19 vaccine. Profiled with immunoSEQ multiplex PCR; TCRdb holds only in-frame clones, not every one. The table records roughly 56,000 clones, over 75% of them present only once. The receptor's source is an adult who received the AZD1222 COVID-19 vaccine. The chain uses TRBV28 and TRBJ1-5; 7 bases agree with TRBD1. The sample here was peripheral blood, taken 28 days after the second AZD1222 dose. The DNA of the CDR3 is TGTGCCAGCAGTTCGGGACAGCTTATACCCCAGCATTTT. This translates into CASSSGQLIPQHF.